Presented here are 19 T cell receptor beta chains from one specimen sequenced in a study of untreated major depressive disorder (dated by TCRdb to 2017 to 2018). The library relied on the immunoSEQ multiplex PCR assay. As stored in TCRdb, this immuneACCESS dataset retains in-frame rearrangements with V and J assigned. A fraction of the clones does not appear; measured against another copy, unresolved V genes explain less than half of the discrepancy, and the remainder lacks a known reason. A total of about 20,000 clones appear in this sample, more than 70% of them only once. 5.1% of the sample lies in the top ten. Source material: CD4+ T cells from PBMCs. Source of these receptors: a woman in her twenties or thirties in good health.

The CDR3 spells CASSDQGSPTPYEQYF. DNA of the CDR3: TGTGCCAGTAGTGACCAGGGGTCCCCTACCCCCTACGAGCAGTACTTC. This chain connects TRBV19 to TRBJ2-7, with D maybe TRBD1 (6 bases). CDR3 size: 16 residues. Trimming cost V 5 bases and J 2 bases, with 19 bases left between them. CDR1 and CDR2 (germline): LNHDA, SQIVND (reference sequence).

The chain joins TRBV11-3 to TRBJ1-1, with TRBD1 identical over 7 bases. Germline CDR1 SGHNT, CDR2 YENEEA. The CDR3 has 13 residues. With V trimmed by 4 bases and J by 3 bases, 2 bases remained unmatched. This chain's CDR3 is CASSSDRDTEAFF. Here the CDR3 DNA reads TGTGCCAGCAGCTCTGACAGGGACACTGAAGCTTTCTTT.

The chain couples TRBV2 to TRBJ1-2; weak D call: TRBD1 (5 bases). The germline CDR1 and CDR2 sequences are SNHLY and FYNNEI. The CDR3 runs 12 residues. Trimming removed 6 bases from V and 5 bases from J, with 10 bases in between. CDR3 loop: CASRTALYGYTF. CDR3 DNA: TGTGCCAGCAGGACAGCCCTATATGGCTACACCTTC.

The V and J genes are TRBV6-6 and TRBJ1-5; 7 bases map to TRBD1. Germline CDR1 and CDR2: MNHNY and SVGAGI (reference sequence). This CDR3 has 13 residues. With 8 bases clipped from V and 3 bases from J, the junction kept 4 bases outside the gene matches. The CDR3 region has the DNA TGTGCCAGCCAGGGGGGGTACAATCAGCCCCAGCATTTT. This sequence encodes CASQGGYNQPQHF.

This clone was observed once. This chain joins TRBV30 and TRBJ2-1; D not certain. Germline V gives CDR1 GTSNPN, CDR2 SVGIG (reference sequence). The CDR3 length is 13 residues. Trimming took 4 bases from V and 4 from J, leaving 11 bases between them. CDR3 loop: CAWTKDLYNEQFF. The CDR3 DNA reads TGTGCCTGGACAAAGGACCTTTACAATGAGCAGTTCTTC.

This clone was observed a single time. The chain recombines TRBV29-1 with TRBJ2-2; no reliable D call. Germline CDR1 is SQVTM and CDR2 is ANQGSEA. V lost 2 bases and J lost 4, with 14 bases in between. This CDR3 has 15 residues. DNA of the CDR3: TGCAGCGTTGAACCCCACCACGCCGGCACCGGGGAGCTGTTTTTT. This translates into CSVEPHHAGTGELFF.

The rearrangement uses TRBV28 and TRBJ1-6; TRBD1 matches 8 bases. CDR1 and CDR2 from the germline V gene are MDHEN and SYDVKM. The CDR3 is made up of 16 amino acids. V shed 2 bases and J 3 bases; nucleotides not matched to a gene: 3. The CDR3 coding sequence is TGTGCCAGCAGTTTAGTACAGGGGGTCTATAATTCACCCCTCCACTTT. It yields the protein CASSLVQGVYNSPLHF.

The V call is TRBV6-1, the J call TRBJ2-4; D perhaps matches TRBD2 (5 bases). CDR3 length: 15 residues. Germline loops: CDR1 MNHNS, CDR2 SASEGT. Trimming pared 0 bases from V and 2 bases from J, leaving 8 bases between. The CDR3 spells CASSEASGTKNIQYF. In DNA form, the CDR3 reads TGTGCCAGCAGTGAAGCAAGCGGTACCAAAAACATTCAGTACTTC.

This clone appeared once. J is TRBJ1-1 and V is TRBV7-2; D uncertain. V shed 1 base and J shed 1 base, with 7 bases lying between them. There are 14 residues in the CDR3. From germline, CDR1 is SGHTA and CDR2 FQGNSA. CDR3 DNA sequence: TGTGCCAGCAGCTTAGAAGGGCAGAACACTGAAGCTTTCTTT. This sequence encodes CASSLEGQNTEAFF.

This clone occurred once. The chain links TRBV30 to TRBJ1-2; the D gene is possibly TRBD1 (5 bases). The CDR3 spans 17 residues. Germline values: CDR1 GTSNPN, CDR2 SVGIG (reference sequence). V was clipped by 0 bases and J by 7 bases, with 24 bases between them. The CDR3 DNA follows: TGTGCCTGGAGTGTACTATCAGGGACCGAGGTGTTTCGTGGCTACACCTTC. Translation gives CAWSVLSGTEVFRGYTF.

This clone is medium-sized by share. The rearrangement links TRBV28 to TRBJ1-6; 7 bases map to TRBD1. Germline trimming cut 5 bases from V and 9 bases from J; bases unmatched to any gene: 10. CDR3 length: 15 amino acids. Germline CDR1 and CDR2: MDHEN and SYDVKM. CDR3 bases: TGTGCCAGCAGTCCCCCGACAGGGACGGGTTCACCCCTCCACTTT. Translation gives CASSPPTGTGSPLHF.

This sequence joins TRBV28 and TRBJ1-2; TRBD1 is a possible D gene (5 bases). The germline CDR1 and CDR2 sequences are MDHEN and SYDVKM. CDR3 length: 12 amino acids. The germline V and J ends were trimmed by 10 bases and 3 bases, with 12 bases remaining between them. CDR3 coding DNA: TGTGCCATGGGGCGGCATGACTATGGCTACACCTTC. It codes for CAMGRHDYGYTF.

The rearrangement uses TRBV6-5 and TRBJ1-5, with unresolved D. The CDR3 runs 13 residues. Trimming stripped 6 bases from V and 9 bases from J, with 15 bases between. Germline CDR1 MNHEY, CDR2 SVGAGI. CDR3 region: CASRKTTDRPQHF. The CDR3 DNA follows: TGTGCCAGCAGGAAAACGACGGACCGGCCCCAGCATTTT.

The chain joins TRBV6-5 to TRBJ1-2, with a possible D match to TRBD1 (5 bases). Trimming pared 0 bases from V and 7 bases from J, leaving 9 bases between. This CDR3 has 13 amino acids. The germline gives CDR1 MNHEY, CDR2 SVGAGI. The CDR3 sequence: CASSYSTGGGYTF. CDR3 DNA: TGTGCCAGCAGTTACTCGACGGGGGGTGGCTACACCTTC.

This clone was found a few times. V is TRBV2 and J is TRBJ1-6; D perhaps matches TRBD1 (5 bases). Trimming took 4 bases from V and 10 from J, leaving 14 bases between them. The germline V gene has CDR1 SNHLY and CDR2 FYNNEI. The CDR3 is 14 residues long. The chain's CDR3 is CASSGRGEASPLHF. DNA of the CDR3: TGTGCCAGCAGTGGGCGAGGGGAAGCCTCACCCCTCCACTTT.

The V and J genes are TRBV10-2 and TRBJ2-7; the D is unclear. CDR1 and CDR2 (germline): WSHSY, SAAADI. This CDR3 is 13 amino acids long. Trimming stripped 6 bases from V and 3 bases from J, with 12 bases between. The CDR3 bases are TGCGCCAGCAGCCCGGGCCCGATCTACGAGCAGTACTTC. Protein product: CASSPGPIYEQYF.

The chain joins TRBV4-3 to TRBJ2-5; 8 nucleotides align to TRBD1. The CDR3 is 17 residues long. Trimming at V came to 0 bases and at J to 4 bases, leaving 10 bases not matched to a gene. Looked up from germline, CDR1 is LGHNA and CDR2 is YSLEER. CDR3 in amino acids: CASSQEVNRGLGETQYF. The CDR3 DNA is TGCGCCAGCAGCCAAGAAGTGAACAGGGGGTTGGGAGAGACCCAGTACTTC.

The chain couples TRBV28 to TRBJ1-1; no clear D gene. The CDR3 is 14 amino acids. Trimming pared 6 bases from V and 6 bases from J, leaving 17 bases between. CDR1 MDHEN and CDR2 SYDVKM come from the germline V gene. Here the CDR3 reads CASSPGSGESEAFF. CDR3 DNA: TGTGCCAGCAGCCCTGGATCGGGTGAATCTGAAGCTTTCTTT.

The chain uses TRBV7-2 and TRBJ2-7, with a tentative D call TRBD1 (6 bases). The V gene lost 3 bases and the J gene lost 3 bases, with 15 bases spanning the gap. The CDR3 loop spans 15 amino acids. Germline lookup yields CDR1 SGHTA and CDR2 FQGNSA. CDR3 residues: CASSLGAAPDYEQYF. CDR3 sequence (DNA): TGTGCCAGCAGCTTGGGGGCAGCACCCGACTACGAGCAGTACTTC.